This is a list of T cell receptor beta chains from one sample in a study of T cell responses to AZD1222 COVID-19 vaccine. This table comes from immunoSEQ multiplex PCR, and its TCRdb copy is limited to in-frame clones, with some not included. The data show 150,000 or so clones, with more than 70% seen just once and less than 6.5% held by the top ten. The sequences come from peripheral blood, collected on day 0 of AZD1222 vaccination. These receptors were taken from an adult in good health. Each CDR3 is given with its conserved first and last residue. The D gene is left open where the match is weak.

v_gene	len	d_gene	j_gene	CDR3aa
TRBV7-2	12	TRBD1	TRBJ1-1	CASSSTGGAAFF
TRBV5-1	17	TRBD1	TRBJ1-4	CASSLSGQLGLEEKLFF
TRBV30	17	TRBD2	TRBJ2-1	CAWRSTSGGSSYNEQFF
TRBV27	14	-	TRBJ2-3	CASSFEGWGDTQYF
TRBV19	19	-	TRBJ2-5	CASSIVGGGRRQLQETQYF
TRBV7-2	13	-	TRBJ2-2	CASSLVGSGELFF
TRBV5-6	12	-	TRBJ1-2	CASSFPTGGYTF
TRBV5-1	14	-	TRBJ1-5	CASSYTGGDQPQHF
TRBV5-1	16	TRBD1	TRBJ2-2	CASSLAGGQGFGELFF
TRBV28	12	TRBD1	TRBJ2-7	CASSRTGREQYF
TRBV6-5	13	TRBD1	TRBJ1-4	CASDRVGNEKLFF
TRBV5-5	16	TRBD1	TRBJ1-6	CASSSGTGSITSPLHF
TRBV6-5	14	-	TRBJ1-5	CASRPAGESEPQHF
TRBV6-6	14	TRBD1	TRBJ1-4	CASSLRTGLEKLFF
TRBV6-5	16	-	TRBJ1-6	CASSFGVRERASPLHF
TRBV4-2	20	TRBD1	TRBJ1-6	CASSPPGQGFSSSYNSPLHF
TRBV18	14	-	TRBJ2-7	CASSPEYARDEQYF
TRBV7-8	18	TRBD1	TRBJ1-4	CASSLTRVFGTDNEKLFF
TRBV27	16	TRBD2	TRBJ2-5	CASSPGTRREGETQYF
TRBV5-4	16	-	TRBJ1-6	CASSLDSGASNSPLHF
TRBV3-1/TRBV3-2	13	-	TRBJ2-5	CASSQETGETQYF
TRBV9	15	TRBD1	TRBJ1-1	CASSGDRGRWAEAFF
TRBV30	12	-	TRBJ1-6	CAWTQEGSPLHF
TRBV6-1	17	-	TRBJ2-2	CASSGGSASLNTGELFF
TRBV7-2	16	TRBD1	TRBJ1-2	CASSLRQGDRTIGYTF
TRBV11-2	13	-	TRBJ1-1	CASSFQVITEAFF
TRBV24-1	15	-	TRBJ2-5	CATSDQQRGEETQYF
TRBV27	15	-	TRBJ1-6	CASSEVRVPNSPLHF
TRBV12-3/TRBV12-4	12	-	TRBJ2-1	CASSFTGIEQFF
TRBV20-1	11	-	TRBJ1-2	CSALGFQGYTF
TRBV2	16	TRBD1	TRBJ1-2	CASSEAVGQGVYGYTF
TRBV7-9	19	TRBD1	TRBJ1-2	CASSLELRVPGQAYYGYTF
TRBV28	15	-	TRBJ1-5	CASMRSTGLHQPQHF
TRBV12-3/TRBV12-4	12	-	TRBJ2-2	CASSLQAGELFF
TRBV9	14	TRBD1	TRBJ1-2	CASSGGQAIYGYTF
TRBV6-6	15	-	TRBJ1-5	CASGLSGEGNQPQHF
TRBV5-6	17	TRBD1	TRBJ1-3	CASSLRGRGSSGNTIYF
TRBV27	17	-	TRBJ2-2	CASSLLGTPLDTGELFF
TRBV27	15	-	TRBJ1-5	CASSPRGLGNQPQHF
TRBV7-9	10	-	TRBJ2-5	CASEQETQYF
TRBV3-1/TRBV3-2	14	TRBD1	TRBJ1-6	CASSRDRNNSPLHF
TRBV2	13	-	TRBJ2-5	CASSVGPIETQYF
TRBV6-2/TRBV6-3	17	TRBD2	TRBJ2-3	CASSLERTSGSTDTQYF
TRBV2	12	-	TRBJ2-2	CASRAGGGELFF
TRBV5-4	15	-	TRBJ1-1	CASSLRQGFNTEAFF
TRBV11-3	14	-	TRBJ2-2	CASSPLRNTGELFF